The rows below give T cell receptor beta chains drawn from one sample of a study of long-term antiretroviral therapy in people with HIV. Some clones are missing from TCRdb's copy, which holds only in-frame ones; the method was immunoSEQ multiplex PCR. The table has about 22,000 clones, 70% to 85% seen once; the top ten hold about 20%. The source material was unsorted PBMCs, sampled 0.1 years before starting antiretroviral therapy. These receptors all stem from a man aged 18 to 29 with HIV. Both conserved end residues are part of each CDR3. A D gene is named only where the DNA matches it firmly. Rows give clone size only sometimes, using once, few, many, or a class for an expanded clone.

>few|TRBV19|.|TRBJ1-2
CASNTWGGGYTF
TGTGCCAGTAATACGTGGGGAGGCGGCTACACCTTC
>.|TRBV30|.|TRBJ1-2
CAWNMGATGYTF
TGTGCCTGGAATATGGGGGCTACTGGCTACACCTTC
>.|TRBV15|.|TRBJ1-4
CATSRVVEKLFF
TGTGCCACCAGCAGAGTGGTTGAAAAACTGTTTTTT
>.|TRBV6-5|TRBD2|TRBJ2-7
CASSYLAGGGSYEQYF
TGTGCCAGCAGTTACCTGGCGGGAGGTGGGTCCTACGAGCAGTACTTC
>.|TRBV28|.|TRBJ2-2
CASSLSSVTGELFF
TGTGCCAGCAGTTTATCTAGCGTCACCGGGGAGCTGTTTTTT
>once|TRBV18|TRBD1|TRBJ1-5
CASSPSLGQGGNQPQHF
TGTGCCAGCTCACCATCTTTGGGACAGGGCGGCAATCAGCCCCAGCATTTT
>.|TRBV7-9|TRBD1|TRBJ1-5
CASSLGQYFGNQPQHF
TGTGCCAGCAGCCTGGGACAGTATTTCGGCAATCAGCCCCAGCATTTT
>once|TRBV10-2|TRBD1|TRBJ2-3
CASRPGTGKDTQYF
TGCGCCAGCCGGCCCGGGACAGGCAAAGATACGCAGTATTTT
>.|TRBV4-1|.|TRBJ1-2
CASSPMGHSNYGYTF
TGCGCCAGCAGCCCGATGGGACATTCTAACTATGGCTACACCTTC
>.|TRBV27|.|TRBJ2-7
CASSLQTNPLEQYF
TGTGCCAGCAGTTTACAAACTAACCCCCTGGAGCAGTACTTC